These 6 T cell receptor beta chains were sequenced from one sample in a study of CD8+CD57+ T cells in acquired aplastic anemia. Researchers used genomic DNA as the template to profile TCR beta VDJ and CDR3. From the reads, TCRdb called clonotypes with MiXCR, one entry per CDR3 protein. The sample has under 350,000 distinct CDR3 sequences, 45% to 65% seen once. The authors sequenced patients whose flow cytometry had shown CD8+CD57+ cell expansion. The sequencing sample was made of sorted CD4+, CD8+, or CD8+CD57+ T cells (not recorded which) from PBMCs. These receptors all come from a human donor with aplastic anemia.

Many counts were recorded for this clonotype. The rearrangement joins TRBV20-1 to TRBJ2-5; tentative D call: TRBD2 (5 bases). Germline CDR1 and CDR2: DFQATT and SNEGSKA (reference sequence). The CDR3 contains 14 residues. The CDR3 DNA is TGCAGCGCAGGCGCCACTGGCGGGTTTGAGACCCAGTACTTC. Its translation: CSAGATGGFETQYF.

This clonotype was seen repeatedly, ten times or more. The CDR3 DNA reads TGTGCCAGCTCACCAGGCGCCGATTCACCCCTCCACTTT. This translates into CASSPGADSPLHF. This chain connects TRBV18 to TRBJ1-6; no reliable D call. The CDR3 contains 13 residues. Germline V gene sequence: CDR1 KGHSH, CDR2 LQKENI. The V end was cut by 2 bases, the J end by 8 bases, with 7 bases between.

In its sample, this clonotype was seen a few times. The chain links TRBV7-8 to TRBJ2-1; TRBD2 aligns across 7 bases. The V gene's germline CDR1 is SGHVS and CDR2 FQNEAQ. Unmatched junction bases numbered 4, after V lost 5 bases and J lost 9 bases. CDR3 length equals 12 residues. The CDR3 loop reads CASSHGRREQFF. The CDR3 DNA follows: TGTGCCAGCAGCCACGGGAGGCGTGAGCAGTTCTTC.

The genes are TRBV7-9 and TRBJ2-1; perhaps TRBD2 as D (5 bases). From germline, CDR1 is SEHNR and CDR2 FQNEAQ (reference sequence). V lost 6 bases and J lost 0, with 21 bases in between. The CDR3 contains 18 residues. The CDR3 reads CASSLLRYPGSSYNEQFF. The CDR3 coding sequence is TGTGCCAGCAGTTTATTACGGTATCCGGGGAGCTCCTACAATGAGCAGTTCTTC.

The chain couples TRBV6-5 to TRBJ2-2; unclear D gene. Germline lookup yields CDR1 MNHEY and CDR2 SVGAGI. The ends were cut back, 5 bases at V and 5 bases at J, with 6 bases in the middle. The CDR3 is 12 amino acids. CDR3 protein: CASSPRTGELFF. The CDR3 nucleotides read TGTGCCAGCAGTCCCAGGACCGGGGAGCTGTTTTTT.

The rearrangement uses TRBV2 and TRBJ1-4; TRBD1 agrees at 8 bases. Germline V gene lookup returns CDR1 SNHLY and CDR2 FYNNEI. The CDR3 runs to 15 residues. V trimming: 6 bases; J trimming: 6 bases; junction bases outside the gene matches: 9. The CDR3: CASSPGGTGHEKLFF. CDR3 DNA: TGTGCCAGCAGCCCCGGGGGGACAGGTCATGAAAAACTGTTTTTT.